This TCR beta chain was sequenced during a study of beta chain features in type 1 diabetes. The study's findings and limits: Across all four CD4+ subsets, people with type 1 diabetes showed modestly shorter TCRB CDR3s.

TCRB transcripts that were expressed got sequenced, as all of the isolated RNA had been reverse transcribed. Measured with immunoSEQ multiplex PCR; TCRdb has only the in-frame clones, and not every one. The table records over 300,000 clones, roughly 9% of them present only once. About this clone: What it recognizes is unknown.

Sequencing was carried out using central memory CD4+ T cells from blood. This TCR derives from a man aged 25 to 40 with type 1 diabetes.

CDR3 in amino acids: CASRSPGHSTDTQYF. For the CDR3, the DNA is TGTGCCAGCAGGTCTCCGGGACATAGCACAGATACGCAGTATTTT. The rearrangement joins TRBV28 to TRBJ2-3; D is possibly TRBD1 (6 bases). Looked up from germline, CDR1 is MDHEN and CDR2 is SYDVKM. Trimming removed 6 bases from V and 0 bases from J, with 13 bases in between. CDR3 length: 15 residues.